This T cell receptor beta chain is drawn from a study of naive and memory T cell subsets. The sample holds a few counts of this clonotype. Four subsets defined by CD45RA and CD27 were sorted after CD3, CD4, CD8 and live/dead staining. Two oligonucleotides, mixed equimolar, formed the beta constant-region primer covering TRBC1 and TRBC2. Ligated cDNA was amplified by four rounds of PCR with nested alpha and beta constant-region primers and SP2. TCRdb reprocessed the UMI-ligation and nested PCR reads via MiXCR and lists one record per CDR3 protein. The table includes around 110,000 distinct CDR3 sequences, 30% to 45% detected once. Trimming left V 1 base short and J 2 bases short, with 5 bases between. The CDR3 is 13 residues long. Germline loops: CDR1 SGHAT, CDR2 FQNNGV.

The rearrangement links TRBV11-2 to TRBJ1-1; D is unclear. The sample taken for sequencing was central memory CD4+ T cells from blood. This receptor was obtained from a human donor in good health. The CDR3 DNA reads as TGTGCCAGCAGCTTAGGGGGTAACACTGAAGCTTTCTTT. Amino acids: CASSLGGNTEAFF. Full variable domain (rest looked up from reference TRBV11-2 and TRBJ1-1): EAGVAQSPRYKIIEKRQSVAFWCNPISGHATLYWYQQILGQGPKLLIQFQNNGVVDDSQLPKDRFSAERLKGVDSTLKIQPAKLEDSAVYLCASSLGGNTEAFFGQGTRLTVV.